Included here is one TCR beta chain sequence, with context. 60 Vbeta and 13 Jbeta primers were used in PCR. Here immunoSEQ multiplex PCR was the method, and the copy in TCRdb shows in-frame clones only, minus some. The data hold approximately 74,000 clones, with roughly 80% observed a single time. The CDR3 loop spans 14 amino acids. Germline V gives CDR1 MNHNY, CDR2 SVGAGI (reference sequence). V was shortened by 7 bases and J by 0 bases, with 13 bases between the two germline ends. The data derive from a study of cytomegalovirus exposure and HLA in healthy donors. The receptor's source is a man in his fifties or sixties in good health and CMV-seropositive. This chain uses TRBV6-6 with TRBJ2-7; no definite D call. Sequencing used PBMCs. The DNA of the CDR3 is TGTGCCAGCACCTCCGGGTCTCACTCCTACGAGCAGTACTTC. Amino acid sequence: CASTSGSHSYEQYF.